The 30 T cell receptor beta chains listed next were all sequenced from one sample in a study of T cells in Graves' hyperthyroidism and ophthalmopathy. Researchers took RNA transcripts and amplified the TCR beta CDR3 regions from them. Researchers ran a first-round RT-PCR on the TCR CDR3 using the HTBI primer set. Using its own MiXCR run on the multiplex PCR reads, TCRdb lists one record per CDR3 protein. Of some 740,000 distinct CDR3 sequences in the sample, 14% were seen once. The sample taken for sequencing was blood. The origin of the receptors is a woman under 30 with Graves' hyperthyroidism.

The chain joins TRBV27 to TRBJ2-1; TRBD2 matches 8 bases. Germline-derived CDR1 and CDR2 are MNHEY and SMNVEV (reference sequence). The V segment lost 5 bases and the J segment 7 bases; nucleotides outside the gene matches: 19. There are 18 residues in the CDR3. This chain's CDR3 is CASSRQRSGTRIGNEQFF. In DNA, the CDR3 is TGTGCCAGCAGTCGACAGCGATCCGGGACTAGAATCGGGAATGAGCAGTTCTTC.

This clonotype was recorded at least ten times. V gene TRBV12-3 or TRBV12-4 combines with J gene TRBJ1-2; no reliable D call. The length of the CDR3 is 13 residues. The V end was cut by 4 bases, the J end by 0 bases, with 6 bases between. The CDR3 here is CASSYTTNYGYTF. The CDR3 DNA follows: TGTGCCAGCAGTTATACTACTAACTATGGCTACACCTTC.

The chain carries TRBV19 and TRBJ1-5, with D possibly being TRBD1 (5 bases). V lost 10 bases to trimming and J lost 7 bases, with 17 bases between them. The CDR3 is 13 amino acids. The germline V gene encodes CDR1 LNHDA and CDR2 SQIVND (reference sequence). CDR3 region: CATARGYYQPQHF. The CDR3 DNA reads as TGTGCCACCGCCCGGGGGTACTACCAGCCCCAGCATTTT.

The genes are TRBV2 and TRBJ1-1; a weak D match, TRBD1 (5 bases). This CDR3 spans 14 amino acids. Trimming removed 3 bases at V and 4 bases at J, with 12 bases between. Germline lookup yields CDR1 SNHLY and CDR2 FYNNEI. The chain's CDR3 is CASSEPGLSTEAFF. CDR3 sequence (DNA): TGTGCCAGCAGTGAGCCGGGGCTTAGCACTGAAGCTTTCTTT.

This clonotype was detected a few times. The J gene is TRBJ1-1, the V gene TRBV10-3, with 7 nucleotides matching TRBD1. The germline V gene has CDR1 ENHRY and CDR2 SYGVKD. V trimming: 2 bases; J trimming: 4 bases; junction bases outside the gene matches: 7. The length of the CDR3 is 15 residues. The CDR3 bases are TGTGCCATCAGTGAGATAGAGACAGGGAGCACTGAAGCTTTCTTT. Amino acid sequence: CAISEIETGSTEAFF.

Many counts were recorded for this clonotype. This chain links TRBV7-9 with TRBJ2-1; TRBD2 aligns across 11 bases. This CDR3 has 17 amino acids. Trimming took 2 bases from V and 4 from J; bases not matched to a gene: 7. Germline CDR1 is SEHNR and CDR2 is FQNEAQ (reference sequence). CDR3 loop: CASSLLGTSGAYNEQFF. CDR3 coding DNA: TGTGCCAGCAGCTTATTAGGGACTAGCGGAGCGTACAATGAGCAGTTCTTC.

This clonotype was recorded at least ten times. CDR3 region: CASRLLDNLNSPLHF. The CDR3 bases are TGTGCCAGCAGACTATTGGACAATTTAAATTCACCCCTCCACTTT. This sequence joins TRBV28 and TRBJ1-6; D might be TRBD1 (5 bases). Germline V lookup: CDR1 MDHEN, CDR2 SYDVKM. The V gene lost 6 bases and the J gene lost 7 bases, with 16 bases spanning the gap. The CDR3 runs 15 residues.

The chain employs TRBV29-1 and TRBJ2-7; 8 nucleotides match TRBD1. This CDR3 has 12 residues. V lost 3 bases, J lost 6 bases, and 4 bases stayed unmatched. CDR1 and CDR2 (germline): SQVTM, ANQGSEA. The CDR3 bases are TGCAGCGTTGATGGACAGGGCCTCGAGCAGTACTTC. Translated: CSVDGQGLEQYF.

The chain has TRBV4-1 and TRBJ2-7; 9 bases agree with TRBD1. Germline V gene lookup returns CDR1 MGHRA and CDR2 YSYEKL. V trimming: 4 bases; J trimming: 3 bases; junction bases outside the gene matches: 4. The CDR3 extends over 14 amino acids. Written as DNA, the CDR3 is TGCGCCAGCAGCCCCATGGGACAGGGCTACGAGCAGTACTTC. Translated: CASSPMGQGYEQYF.

The chain links TRBV4-1 to TRBJ2-2; D gene ambiguous. CDR3 size: 13 residues. V gave up 9 bases and J gave up 2 bases, with 10 bases separating them. Per the germline V gene, CDR1 is MGHRA and CDR2 is YSYEKL. CDR3 DNA sequence: TGCGCCAGTTTTTCGTTTAACACCGGGGAGCTGTTTTTT. Translated: CASFSFNTGELFF.

This clonotype was observed a few times. The chain joins TRBV12-3 or TRBV12-4 to TRBJ2-7; D unresolved. V lost 3 bases, J lost 0 bases, and 9 bases lay in between. This CDR3 is 14 amino acids long. The CDR3 spells CASSFSLTSYEQYF. The CDR3 DNA follows: TGTGCCAGCAGTTTCTCCCTTACCTCCTACGAGCAGTACTTC.

This clonotype was seen ten or more times. The V gene is TRBV7-8, the J gene TRBJ1-5; D perhaps matches TRBD1 (5 bases). The CDR3 runs 15 residues. The ends were cut back, 4 bases at V and 9 bases at J, with 19 bases in the middle. In germline, CDR1 is SGHVS, CDR2 FQNEAQ. This CDR3 is CASSYRDRLLGPQHF. The CDR3 DNA is TGTGCCAGCAGCTACCGGGACCGTCTTCTAGGGCCCCAGCATTTT.

This clonotype was recorded only once. A much larger clonotype is one base distant, so this may be a read error. The chain joins TRBV11-2 to TRBJ2-3; 7 nucleotides line up with TRBD2. Germline lookup yields CDR1 SGHAT and CDR2 FQNNGV. CDR3 length: 15 amino acids. CDR3 DNA sequence: TGTGCCAGCAGCCCGGGACTACTCAGCACAGATACGCGGTATTTT. Its protein product is CASSPGLLSTDTRYF.

This clonotype has ten or more counts. The chain joins TRBV6-1 to TRBJ2-1; 9 bases line up with TRBD1. Trimming removed 6 bases from V and 8 bases from J; junction bases left unmatched: 14. This CDR3 is built from 16 residues. Per the germline V gene, CDR1 is MNHNS and CDR2 is SASEGT. The chain's CDR3 is CASRTNRGRRRDEQFF. The CDR3 region has the DNA TGTGCCAGCAGGACTAACAGGGGGCGCAGGAGAGATGAGCAGTTCTTC.

This clonotype has at least ten counts. V gene TRBV12-3 or TRBV12-4 combines with J gene TRBJ1-5; D remains unclear. The CDR3 covers 15 residues. V was shortened by 2 bases and J by 0 bases, with 8 bases between the two germline ends. CDR3 amino acids: CASSLWGISNQPQHF. CDR3 nucleotide sequence: TGTGCCAGCAGTTTATGGGGAATTAGCAATCAGCCCCAGCATTTT.

CDR3 loop: CATAGTGTYEQYF. In nucleotides, the CDR3 is TGTGCCACAGCCGGGACAGGGACTTACGAGCAGTACTTC. V is TRBV11-3 and J is TRBJ2-7; TRBD1 matches at 9 bases. Trimming cost V 10 bases and J 4 bases; bases outside gene matches: 8. Germline CDR1 reads SGHNT; CDR2 reads YENEEA. The CDR3 spans 13 residues.

Comments on this clonotype: A much larger clone differs by one base, so this may be a read error. The chain is built from TRBV20-1 and TRBJ2-7; no clear D. The germline V gene encodes CDR1 DFQATT and CDR2 SNEGSKA (reference sequence). This CDR3 is built from 14 residues. CDR3 in DNA: TGCAGTGCCTCCGGACCCGGAGACCCCTACGAGCGGTACTTC. This encodes CSASGPGDPYERYF.

This clonotype showed up just a few times. V usage is TRBV7-9 and J usage is TRBJ1-4, with D possibly TRBD1 on 6 matching bases. The CDR3 contains 16 residues. V lost 3 bases to trimming and J lost 6 bases, with 17 bases between them. The germline V gene has CDR1 SEHNR and CDR2 FQNEAQ (reference sequence). CDR3 coding DNA: TGTGCCAGCAGCTTGAAGGGGGTCAGGGGCTATGAAAAACTGTTTTTT. Translated: CASSLKGVRGYEKLFF.

This clonotype was seen repeatedly, ten times or more. The chain joins TRBV7-2 to TRBJ2-3; tentatively, D is TRBD1 (5 bases). The V end was cut by 3 bases, the J end by 5 bases, with 12 bases between. Germline values: CDR1 SGHTA, CDR2 FQGNSA. This CDR3 spans 14 amino acids. CDR3 in DNA: TGTGCCAGCAGCTTGGCGGACACGTTAGATACGCAGTATTTT. Translating gives CASSLADTLDTQYF.

This clonotype was found many times. This chain uses TRBV12-3 or TRBV12-4 with TRBJ2-2, with a weak D call TRBD2 (5 bases). V was trimmed by 10 bases and J by 6 bases, leaving 9 bases between them. The CDR3 consists of 11 residues. The CDR3 region is CATSGAGELFF. The CDR3 region has the DNA TGTGCCACCTCCGGGGCCGGGGAGCTGTTTTTT.

The V call is TRBV24-1, the J call TRBJ2-1; D is possibly TRBD1 (6 bases). Trimming took off 2 bases at V and 4 bases at J, with 8 bases between the two ends. The CDR3 has 14 residues. Germline V gene sequence: CDR1 KGHDR, CDR2 SFDVKD. The CDR3 DNA follows: TGTGCCACCAGTGATTATACAGGGTACAATGAGCAGTTCTTC. It specifies CATSDYTGYNEQFF.

In its sample, this clonotype was seen many times. V is TRBV12-3 or TRBV12-4 and J is TRBJ1-5; D might be TRBD1 (5 bases). This CDR3 region has 15 residues. Trimming removed 4 bases from V and 2 bases from J, with 12 bases in between. In DNA form, the CDR3 reads TGTGCCAGCAGTTCCTCCGACAGCCGCAATCAGCCCCAGCATTTT. As protein: CASSSSDSRNQPQHF.

This clonotype was seen a few times. The chain joins TRBV3-1 to TRBJ2-5, with a weak D call TRBD1 (5 bases). Trimming cost V 6 bases and J 5 bases, with 19 bases left between them. Germline CDR1 LGHDT, CDR2 YNNKEL (reference sequence). The CDR3 loop spans 15 amino acids. As DNA, the CDR3 is TGTGCCAGCAGACTGAGTCAGGGAACCGAGGAGACCCAGTACTTC. Translation gives CASRLSQGTEETQYF.

This sequence joins TRBV20-1 and TRBJ2-1; maybe TRBD2 (5 bases). Trimming stripped 5 bases from V and 5 bases from J, with 19 bases between. The CDR3 is made up of 15 amino acids. Per the germline V gene, CDR1 is DFQATT and CDR2 is SNEGSKA (reference sequence). For the CDR3, the DNA is TGCAGTGCTGTCCCCCCTAGCTTTTGGGACAATGAGCAGTTCTTC. Its protein is CSAVPPSFWDNEQFF.

Ten or more counts support this clonotype. V usage is TRBV11-2 and J usage is TRBJ2-1; 10 nucleotides agree with TRBD1. V lost 6 bases and J lost 8; bases outside the gene matches: 7. Germline lookup yields CDR1 SGHAT and CDR2 FQNNGV. This CDR3 comprises 14 residues. The CDR3 bases are TGTGCCAGCAGGGACAGGGGGTCATATTATGAGCAGTTCTTC. This sequence encodes CASRDRGSYYEQFF.

Many counts were recorded for this clonotype. The genes are TRBV20-1 and TRBJ1-4; D is possibly TRBD1 (5 bases). This CDR3 spans 14 amino acids. The V end lost 0 bases, the J end lost 8 bases, and 13 bases lay between the germline ends. CDR1 is DFQATT and CDR2 is SNEGSKA in the germline V gene (reference sequence). CDR3 sequence reads: CSARDNPRDEKLFF. CDR3 nucleotide sequence: TGCAGTGCTAGAGATAATCCCAGGGACGAAAAACTGTTTTTT.

V gene TRBV11-2 combines with J gene TRBJ2-7; D may be TRBD2 (5 bases). The CDR3 has 13 residues. Trimming removed 3 bases at V and 7 bases at J, with 13 bases between. Germline CDR1 and CDR2: SGHAT and FQNNGV. The chain's CDR3 is CASSFLAPNEQYF. The CDR3 nucleotides read TGTGCCAGCAGCTTTCTAGCCCCCAATGAGCAGTACTTC.

This clonotype was observed many times. The V and J genes are TRBV29-1 and TRBJ2-1; 8 bases agree with TRBD2. With 3 bases clipped from V and 0 bases from J, the junction kept 4 bases outside the gene matches. Germline CDR1 SQVTM, CDR2 ANQGSEA. The CDR3 has 15 residues. The CDR3 sequence is CSVEWTSSSYNEQFF. CDR3 in DNA: TGCAGCGTTGAGTGGACTAGCAGCTCCTACAATGAGCAGTTCTTC.

This clonotype appeared a few times. This sequence joins TRBV14 and TRBJ2-7; the D gene is possibly TRBD2 (5 bases). The CDR3 totals 15 residues. V lost 5 bases and J 2 bases, leaving 16 bases between the germline ends. The germline CDR1 and CDR2 sequences are SGHDN and FVKESK. The CDR3 reads CASSNRGRWPYEQYF. The CDR3 coding sequence is TGTGCCAGCAGCAACCGGGGAAGGTGGCCCTACGAGCAGTACTTC.

This clonotype was recorded at least ten times. The chain carries TRBV11-2 and TRBJ2-5, with TRBD1 as a possible D gene (5 bases). Trimming removed 7 bases from V and 3 bases from J, with 9 bases in between. The CDR3 loop spans 12 amino acids. CDR1 SGHAT and CDR2 FQNNGV come from the germline V gene. The CDR3 DNA is TGTGCCAGCAATCAGGGAAAAGAGACCCAGTACTTC. It is translated as CASNQGKETQYF.